This T cell receptor beta chain was profiled in a study of blood T cell repertoires in COVID-19. The length of the CDR3 is 12 residues. Trimming pared 3 bases from V and 8 bases from J, leaving 8 bases between. Germline V lookup: CDR1 LGHDT, CDR2 YNNKEL (reference sequence). Profiled with immunoSEQ multiplex PCR; TCRdb holds only in-frame clones, not every one. The repertoire holds about 210,000 clones, 65% to 85% seen once, with around 13% in the top ten. The sequenced sample consisted of peripheral blood. This sequence originates from a human donor in a cohort sampled during active COVID-19. The rearrangement joins TRBV3-1 (or the pseudogene TRBV3-2) to TRBJ1-3, with a tentative D call TRBD1 (5 bases). CDR3: CASSQGGDTIYF. The CDR3, as DNA: TGTGCCAGCAGCCAGGGAGGGGACACCATATATTTT.